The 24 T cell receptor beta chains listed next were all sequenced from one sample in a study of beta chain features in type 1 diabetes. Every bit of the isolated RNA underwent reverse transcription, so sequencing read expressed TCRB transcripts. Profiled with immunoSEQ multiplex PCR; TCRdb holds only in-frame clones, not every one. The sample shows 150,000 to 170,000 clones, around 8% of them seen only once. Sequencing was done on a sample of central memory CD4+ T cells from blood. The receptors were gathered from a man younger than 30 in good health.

The CDR3 spells CASSLYGGGDGYTF. The CDR3 bases are TGCGCCAGCAGCTTGTATGGGGGAGGGGATGGCTACACCTTC. The chain recombines TRBV5-1 with TRBJ1-2; possible D gene TRBD1, 5 bases. The CDR3 consists of 14 residues. V shed 1 base and J shed 6 bases, with 13 bases lying between them. Germline V gives CDR1 SGHRS, CDR2 YFSETQ.

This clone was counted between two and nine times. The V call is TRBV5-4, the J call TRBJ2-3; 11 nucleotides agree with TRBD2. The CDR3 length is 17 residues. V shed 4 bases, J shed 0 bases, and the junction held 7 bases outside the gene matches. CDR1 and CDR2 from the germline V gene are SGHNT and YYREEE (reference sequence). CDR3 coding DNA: TGTGCCAGCAGCCCCCGCCTAGCGGGGGGTAGCACAGATACGCAGTATTTT. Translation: CASSPRLAGGSTDTQYF.

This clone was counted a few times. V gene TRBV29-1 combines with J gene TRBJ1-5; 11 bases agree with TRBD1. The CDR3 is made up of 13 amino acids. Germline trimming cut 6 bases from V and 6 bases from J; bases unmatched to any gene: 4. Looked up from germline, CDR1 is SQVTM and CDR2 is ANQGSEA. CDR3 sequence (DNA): TGCAGCGTGGGACAGGGGGACGGTCAGCCCCAGCATTTT. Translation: CSVGQGDGQPQHF.

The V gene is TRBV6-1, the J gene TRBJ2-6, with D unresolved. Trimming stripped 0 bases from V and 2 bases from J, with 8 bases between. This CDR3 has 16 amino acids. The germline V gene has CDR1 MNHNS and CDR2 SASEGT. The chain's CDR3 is CASSEASAAGANVLTF. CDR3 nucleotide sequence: TGTGCCAGCAGTGAAGCGTCGGCGGCTGGGGCCAACGTCCTGACTTTC.

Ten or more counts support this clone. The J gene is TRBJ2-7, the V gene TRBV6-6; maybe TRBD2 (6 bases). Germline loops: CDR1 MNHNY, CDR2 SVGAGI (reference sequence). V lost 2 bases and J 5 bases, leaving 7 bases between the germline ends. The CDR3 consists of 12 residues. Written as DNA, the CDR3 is TGTGCCAGCAGTTACGGGACTGACGAGCAGTACTTC. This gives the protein CASSYGTDEQYF.

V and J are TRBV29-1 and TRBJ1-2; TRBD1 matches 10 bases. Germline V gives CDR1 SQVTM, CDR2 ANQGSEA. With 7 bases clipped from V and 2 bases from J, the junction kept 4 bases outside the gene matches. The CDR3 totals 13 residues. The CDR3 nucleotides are TGCAGCGCCTGGACAGGGGGGAACTATGGCTACACCTTC. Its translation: CSAWTGGNYGYTF.

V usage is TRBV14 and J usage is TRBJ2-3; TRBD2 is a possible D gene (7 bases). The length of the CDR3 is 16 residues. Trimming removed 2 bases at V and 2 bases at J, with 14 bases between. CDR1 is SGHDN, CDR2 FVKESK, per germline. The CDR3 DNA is TGTGCCAGCAGCCAACGAGGCGGGGGCCCCACAGATACGCAGTATTTT. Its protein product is CASSQRGGGPTDTQYF.

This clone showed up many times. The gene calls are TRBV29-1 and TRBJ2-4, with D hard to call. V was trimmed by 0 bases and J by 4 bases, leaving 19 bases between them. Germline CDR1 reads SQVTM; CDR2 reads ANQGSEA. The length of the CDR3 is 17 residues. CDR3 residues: CSVEEVLWPGSKNIQYF. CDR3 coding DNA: TGCAGCGTTGAAGAGGTGTTGTGGCCAGGCTCTAAAAACATTCAGTACTTC.

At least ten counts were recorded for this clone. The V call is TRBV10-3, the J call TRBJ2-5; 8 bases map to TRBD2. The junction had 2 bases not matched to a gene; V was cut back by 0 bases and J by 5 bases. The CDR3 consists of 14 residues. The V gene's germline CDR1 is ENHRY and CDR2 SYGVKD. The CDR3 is CAISESTSDETQYF. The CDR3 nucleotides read TGTGCCATCAGTGAGTCGACTAGCGATGAGACCCAGTACTTC.

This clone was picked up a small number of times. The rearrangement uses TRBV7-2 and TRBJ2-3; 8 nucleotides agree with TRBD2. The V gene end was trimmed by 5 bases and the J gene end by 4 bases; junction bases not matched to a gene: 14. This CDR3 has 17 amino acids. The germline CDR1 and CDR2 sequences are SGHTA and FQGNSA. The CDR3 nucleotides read TGTGCCAGCAGCCCCCGAGGAAGCGGGAGCTCCCCAGATACGCAGTATTTT. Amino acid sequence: CASSPRGSGSSPDTQYF.

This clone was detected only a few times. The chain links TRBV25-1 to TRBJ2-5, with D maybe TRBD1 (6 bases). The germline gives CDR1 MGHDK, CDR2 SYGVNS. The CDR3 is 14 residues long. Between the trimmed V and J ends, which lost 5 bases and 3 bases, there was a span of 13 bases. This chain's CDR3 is CASSPTGPKETQYF. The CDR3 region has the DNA TGTGCCAGCAGTCCGACAGGCCCAAAAGAGACCCAGTACTTC.

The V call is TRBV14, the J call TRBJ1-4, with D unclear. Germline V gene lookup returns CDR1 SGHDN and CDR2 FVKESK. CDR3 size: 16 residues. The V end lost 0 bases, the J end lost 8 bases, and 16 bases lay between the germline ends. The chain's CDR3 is CASSQDRDLVGEKLFF. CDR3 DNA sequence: TGTGCCAGCAGCCAAGACCGCGACCTTGTGGGCGAAAAACTGTTTTTT. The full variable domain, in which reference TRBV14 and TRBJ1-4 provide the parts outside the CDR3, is EAGVTQFPSHSVIEKGQTVTLRCDPISGHDNLYWYRRVMGKEIKFLLHFVKESKQDESGMPNNRFLAERTGGTYSTLKVQPAELEDSGVYFCASSQDRDLVGEKLFFGSGTQLSVL.

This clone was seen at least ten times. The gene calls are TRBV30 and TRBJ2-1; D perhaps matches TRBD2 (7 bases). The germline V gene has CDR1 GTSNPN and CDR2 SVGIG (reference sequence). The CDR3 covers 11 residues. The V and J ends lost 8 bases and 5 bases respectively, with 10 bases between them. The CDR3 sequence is CAPGGDNEQFF. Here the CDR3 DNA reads TGTGCCCCGGGGGGCGACAATGAGCAGTTCTTC.

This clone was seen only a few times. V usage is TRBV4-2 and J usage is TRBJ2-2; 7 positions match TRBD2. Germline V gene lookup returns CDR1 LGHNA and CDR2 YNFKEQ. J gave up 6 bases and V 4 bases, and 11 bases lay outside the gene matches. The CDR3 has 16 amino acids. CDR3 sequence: CASSPLLAARSGELFF. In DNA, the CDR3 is TGTGCCAGCAGCCCCCTCCTAGCGGCCAGATCCGGGGAGCTGTTTTTT.

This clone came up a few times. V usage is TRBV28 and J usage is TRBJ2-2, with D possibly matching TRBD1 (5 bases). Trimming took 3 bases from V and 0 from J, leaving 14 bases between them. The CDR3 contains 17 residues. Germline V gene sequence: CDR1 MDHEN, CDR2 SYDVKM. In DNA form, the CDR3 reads TGTGCCAGCAGTTTCTCCCCTGAAGGGGCGAACACCGGGGAGCTGTTTTTT. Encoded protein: CASSFSPEGANTGELFF.

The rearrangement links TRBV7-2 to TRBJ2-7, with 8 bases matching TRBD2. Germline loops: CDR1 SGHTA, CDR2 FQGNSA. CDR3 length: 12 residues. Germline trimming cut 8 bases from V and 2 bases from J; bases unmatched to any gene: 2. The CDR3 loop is CASREGPYEQYF. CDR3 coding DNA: TGTGCCAGCCGGGAGGGCCCCTACGAGCAGTACTTC.

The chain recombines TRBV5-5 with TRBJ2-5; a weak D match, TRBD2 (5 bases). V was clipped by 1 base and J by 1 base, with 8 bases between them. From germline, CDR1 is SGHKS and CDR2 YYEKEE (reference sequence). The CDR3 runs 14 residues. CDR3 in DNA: TGTGCCAGCAGCTTGAACAGCGGCCAAGAGACCCAGTACTTC. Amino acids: CASSLNSGQETQYF.

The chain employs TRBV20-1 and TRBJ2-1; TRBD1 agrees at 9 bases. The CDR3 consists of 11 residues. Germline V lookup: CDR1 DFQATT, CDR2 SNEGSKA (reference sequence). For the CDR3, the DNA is TGCACGCCGGGACAGGGCAATGAGCAGTTCTTC. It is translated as CTPGQGNEQFF.

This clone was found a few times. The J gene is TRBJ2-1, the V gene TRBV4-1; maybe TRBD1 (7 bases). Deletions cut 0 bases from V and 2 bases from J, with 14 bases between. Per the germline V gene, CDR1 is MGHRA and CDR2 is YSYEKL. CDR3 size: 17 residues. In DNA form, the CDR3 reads TGCGCCAGCAGCCAAGAAGTGGGCAGGGGGGCCTACAATGAGCAGTTCTTC. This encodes CASSQEVGRGAYNEQFF.

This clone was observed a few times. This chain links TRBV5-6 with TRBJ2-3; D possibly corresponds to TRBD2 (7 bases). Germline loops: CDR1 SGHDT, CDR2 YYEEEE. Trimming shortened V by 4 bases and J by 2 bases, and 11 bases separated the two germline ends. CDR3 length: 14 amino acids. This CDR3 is CASSERGATDTQYF. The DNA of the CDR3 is TGTGCCAGCAGCGAACGGGGGGCCACAGATACGCAGTATTTT.

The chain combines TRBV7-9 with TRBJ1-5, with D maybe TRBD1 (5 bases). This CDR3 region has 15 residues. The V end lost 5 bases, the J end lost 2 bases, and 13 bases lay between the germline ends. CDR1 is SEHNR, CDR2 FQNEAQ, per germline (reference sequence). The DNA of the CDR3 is TGTGCCAGCAGCCGGTCAGGGTATGGCAATCAGCCCCAGCATTTT. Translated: CASSRSGYGNQPQHF.

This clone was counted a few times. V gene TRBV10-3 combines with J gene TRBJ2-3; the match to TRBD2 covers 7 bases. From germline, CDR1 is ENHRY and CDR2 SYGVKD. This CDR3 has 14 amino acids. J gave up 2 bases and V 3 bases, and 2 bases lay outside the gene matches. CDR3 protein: CAISERGDTDTQYF. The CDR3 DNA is TGTGCCATCAGTGAACGGGGGGACACAGATACGCAGTATTTT.

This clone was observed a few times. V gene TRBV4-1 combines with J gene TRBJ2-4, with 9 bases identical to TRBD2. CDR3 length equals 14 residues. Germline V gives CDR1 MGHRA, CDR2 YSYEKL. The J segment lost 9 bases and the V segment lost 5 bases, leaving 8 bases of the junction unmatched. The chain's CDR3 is CASSALAGDSIQYF. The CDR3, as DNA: TGCGCCAGCAGCGCTTTAGCGGGAGACAGCATTCAGTACTTC.

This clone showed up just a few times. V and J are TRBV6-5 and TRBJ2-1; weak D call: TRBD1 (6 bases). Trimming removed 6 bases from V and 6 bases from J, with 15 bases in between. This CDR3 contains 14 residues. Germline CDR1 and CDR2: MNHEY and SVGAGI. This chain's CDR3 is CASRKASGVNEQFF. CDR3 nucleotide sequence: TGTGCCAGCAGAAAAGCGTCAGGGGTCAATGAGCAGTTCTTC.